This T cell receptor (beta chain) stems from a study of T cells after yellow fever vaccination. The overall study: Researchers used SMART-Seq v4 Ultra Low Input to prepare fractions that had low cell numbers.

It was through 5'RACE template switching that TCR cDNA was made, with a universal primer site and UMIs added. From the 5' RACE reads, TCRdb called clonotypes with MiXCR, one entry per CDR3 protein. Seen here are 46,000 or so distinct CDR3 sequences, 5.5% to 8% observed once, and the top ten hold roughly 10%. Overall study findings and caveats: Sorted memory subsets on day 0 showed almost all vaccine-responding clonotypes to be undetectable.

This clonotype was observed a handful of times. The V end lost 5 bases, the J end lost 1 base, and 8 bases lay between the germline ends. The CDR3 is 12 amino acids. Germline V gives CDR1 DFQATT, CDR2 SNEGSKA (reference sequence). This receptor was obtained from a man under 40 who received the YFV17D yellow fever vaccine. Sample: PBMCs, either bulk or a sorted T-cell subset (CD4+, CD8+, memory, or dextramer-sorted; not recorded which), taken 45 days after the yellow fever booster vaccination. The gene calls are TRBV20-1 and TRBJ1-1; D is undetermined. CDR3 sequence (DNA): TGCAGTGCTCTGGTAGCGAACACTGAAGCTTTCTTT. Encoded protein: CSALVANTEAFF.